Following are 17 T cell receptor beta chains from one sample sequenced in a study of T cells after yellow fever vaccination. Using its own MiXCR run on the 5' RACE reads, TCRdb lists one record per CDR3 protein. The table has 250,000 or so distinct CDR3 sequences, 3.6% seen once. The input for sequencing was PBMCs, taken 15 days after the yellow fever booster vaccination. Every receptor here comes from a man aged 18 to 30 who received the YFV17D yellow fever vaccine.

This clonotype was detected ten times or more. The chain carries TRBV7-8 and TRBJ2-1, with a possible D match to TRBD1 (5 bases). V was cut by 4 bases and J by 8 bases, with 21 bases left in between. The CDR3 has 16 amino acids. Per the germline V gene, CDR1 is SGHVS and CDR2 is FQNEAQ. CDR3 protein: CASSSLGQGMFDEQFF. In nucleotides, the CDR3 is TGTGCCAGCAGCTCCCTGGGGCAGGGTATGTTCGATGAGCAGTTCTTC.

This clonotype was recorded many times. The chain uses TRBV7-2 and TRBJ1-2; possible D gene TRBD1, 5 bases. Trimming removed 7 bases from V and 4 bases from J, with 16 bases in between. CDR3 length: 14 amino acids. The germline gives CDR1 SGHTA, CDR2 FQGNSA. CDR3 DNA sequence: TGTGCCAGCAAATCAGGAGGGACCCCCTATGGCTACACCTTC. Translating gives CASKSGGTPYGYTF.

In its sample, this clonotype was seen many times. The rearrangement links TRBV7-9 to TRBJ2-7, with 9 bases matching TRBD1. The CDR3 loop spans 16 amino acids. V lost 5 bases to trimming and J lost 2 bases; unmatched junction nucleotides: 10. Per the germline V gene, CDR1 is SEHNR and CDR2 is FQNEAQ (reference sequence). For the CDR3, the DNA is TGTGCCAGCAGCGAGAACCCGGGACAGGGCCCCTACGAGCAGTACTTC. It translates to CASSENPGQGPYEQYF.

This clonotype showed up many times. The V call is TRBV4-1, the J call TRBJ2-5; D uncertain. Germline CDR1 MGHRA, CDR2 YSYEKL. This CDR3 region has 13 residues. V was cut by 2 bases and J by 3 bases, with 7 bases left in between. CDR3 sequence reads: CASSQLEEETQYF. For the CDR3, the DNA is TGCGCCAGCAGCCAACTCGAAGAAGAGACCCAGTACTTC.

This clonotype came up many times. V usage is TRBV7-2 and J usage is TRBJ2-5; D gene unclear. V was clipped by 5 bases and J by 8 bases, with 9 bases between them. Germline values: CDR1 SGHTA, CDR2 FQGNSA. CDR3 length: 11 amino acids. CDR3 bases: TGTGCCAGCAGCCTCCAGGACACCCAGTACTTC. It specifies CASSLQDTQYF.

This clonotype was seen ten or more times. CDR3 DNA: TGTGCCAGCAGTGCCGACAGGGGCCGCCAGCCCCAGCATTTT. Amino acids: CASSADRGRQPQHF. V gene TRBV12-3 or TRBV12-4 combines with J gene TRBJ1-5; 8 bases are shared with TRBD1. With 5 bases clipped from V and 7 bases from J, the junction kept 7 bases outside the gene matches. The CDR3 consists of 14 residues.

This clonotype was recorded many times. The chain uses TRBV15 and TRBJ1-6, with D possibly being TRBD1 (5 bases). The germline CDR1 and CDR2 sequences are LNHNV and YYDKDF (reference sequence). This CDR3 region has 16 residues. The V and J ends lost 2 bases and 5 bases respectively, with 13 bases between them. CDR3 DNA: TGTGCCACCAGCAGAACCCCAGGGATACATAATTCACCCCTCCACTTT. It is translated as CATSRTPGIHNSPLHF. Full variable domain (rest looked up from reference TRBV15 and TRBJ1-6): DAMVIQNPRYQVTQFGKPVTLSCSQTLNHNVMYWYQQKSSQAPKLLFHYYDKDFNNEADTPDNFQSRRPNTSFCFLDIRSPGLGDTAMYLCATSRTPGIHNSPLHFGNGTRLTVT.

This clonotype showed up many times. The J gene is TRBJ2-7, the V gene TRBV3-2; the table's TRBD1 call for D was not verified on the DNA. TRBV3-2 is described as a pseudogene. The CDR3 has 15 residues. CDR3 sequence (DNA): TGTGCCAGCAGCCAAGATTACCCGGGAACCTACGAGCAGTACGTC. Amino acids: CASSQDYPGTYEQYV.

This clonotype was observed many times. The chain combines TRBV29-1 with TRBJ1-5; 7 positions agree with TRBD1. The CDR3 spans 11 residues. Unmatched junction bases numbered 8, after V lost 6 bases and J lost 12 bases. Germline-derived CDR1 and CDR2 are SQVTM and ANQGSEA. The CDR3 DNA reads TGCAGCGTCACGATGACAGGGCTCCAGCATTTT. Protein sequence: CSVTMTGLQHF.

The table lists this clonotype with many counts. V gene TRBV29-1 combines with J gene TRBJ2-7, with 7 nucleotides matching TRBD1. Germline values: CDR1 SQVTM, CDR2 ANQGSEA. Losses at the gene ends were 3 bases for V and 2 bases for J; bases not matched to a gene: 10. The CDR3 is 15 amino acids. CDR3 DNA: TGCAGCGTTGATAGACAGGGTCTAGGAACCTACGAGCAGTACTTC. Protein: CSVDRQGLGTYEQYF.

This clonotype was detected ten times or more. The chain joins TRBV6-5 to TRBJ1-2; TRBD1 is a possible D gene (6 bases). This CDR3 is 18 amino acids long. Trimming removed 0 bases at V and 4 bases at J, with 21 bases between. Germline-derived CDR1 and CDR2 are MNHEY and SVGAGI. The CDR3 DNA sequence: TGTGCCAGCAGTTACTCGCAGCGCCGGGACATAGGTTCCTATGGCTACACCTTC. Amino acid sequence: CASSYSQRRDIGSYGYTF.

This clonotype was recorded many times. The rearrangement uses TRBV28 and TRBJ1-1; TRBD1 aligns across 9 bases. The CDR3 is 16 amino acids. Per the germline V gene, CDR1 is MDHEN and CDR2 is SYDVKM. The junction had 12 bases not matched to a gene; V was cut back by 4 bases and J by 6 bases. This CDR3 is CASSSPSDRGKPEAFF. Here the CDR3 DNA reads TGTGCCAGCAGTTCCCCTTCGGACAGGGGTAAACCTGAAGCTTTCTTT.

This clonotype was observed at least ten times. The chain has TRBV7-9 and TRBJ2-5; D tentatively fits TRBD1 or TRBD2 (5 bases each). The length of the CDR3 is 15 residues. Trimming left V 1 base short and J 5 bases short, with 14 bases between. From germline, CDR1 is SEHNR and CDR2 FQNEAQ (reference sequence). The CDR3 is CASSLVRVRGETQYF. In nucleotides, the CDR3 is TGTGCCAGCAGCTTAGTCAGGGTGAGGGGCGAGACCCAGTACTTC.

This clonotype was detected ten times or more. V gene TRBV7-8 combines with J gene TRBJ2-1; TRBD2 is a possible D gene (5 bases). There are 15 residues in the CDR3. CDR1 is SGHVS, CDR2 FQNEAQ, per germline. Trimming took off 5 bases at V and 5 bases at J, with 16 bases between the two ends. CDR3 residues: CASSPRWRTDNEQFF. The DNA for the CDR3 is TGTGCCAGCAGCCCCCGTTGGCGGACTGACAATGAGCAGTTCTTC.

This clonotype was detected many times. The chain links TRBV6-1 to TRBJ1-1; D not certain. The ends were cut back, 4 bases at V and 2 bases at J, with 8 bases in the middle. The CDR3 extends over 13 amino acids. The germline V gene encodes CDR1 MNHNS and CDR2 SASEGT. The CDR3 DNA reads as TGTGCCAGCAGTGTCTTGTTCAACACTGAAGCTTTCTTT. It is translated as CASSVLFNTEAFF.

The rearrangement joins TRBV7-9 to TRBJ1-3; D remains unclear. The CDR3 runs 13 residues. Germline V gives CDR1 SEHNR, CDR2 FQNEAQ (reference sequence). Trimming cost V 0 bases and J 7 bases, with 7 bases left between them. This chain's CDR3 is CASSLAGLNTIYF. CDR3 DNA sequence: TGTGCCAGCAGCTTAGCTGGGTTGAACACCATATATTTT. Drawing the rest from reference TRBV7-9 and TRBJ1-3, the complete variable domain is DTGVSQNPRHKITKRGQNVTFRCDPISEHNRLYWYRQTLGQGPEFLTYFQNEAQLEKSRLLSDRFSAERPKGSFSTLEIQRTEQGDSAMYLCASSLAGLNTIYFGEGSWLTVV.

This clonotype was counted ten times or more. The V gene is TRBV27, the J gene TRBJ1-2; D remains unclear. Trimming left V 5 bases short and J 7 bases short, with 17 bases between. CDR3 length: 14 residues. The germline V gene encodes CDR1 MNHEY and CDR2 SMNVEV (reference sequence). The CDR3 here is CASSQAGKRGGYTF. The CDR3 region has the DNA TGTGCCAGCAGTCAAGCCGGCAAGCGGGGTGGCTACACCTTC.